Reported below is one T cell receptor (beta chain). Its antigen is undetermined. The junction does not match germline at one end; this may be a read error. These data originate in a study of cytomegalovirus exposure and HLA in healthy donors. Study results and limitations: The study recorded 164 TCR beta chains that were cytomegalovirus-associated. Later analysis associated a missense DCLRE1C variant with TCR beta V- and J-gene trimming. In vitro experiments confirmed that a few CMV-associated chains were specific for CMV antigens.

Looked up from germline, CDR1 is SSHAT and CDR2 is FNYEAQ (reference sequence). The CDR3 is 13 residues long. PCR primers comprised 60 Vbeta and 13 Jbeta primers. Some clones are missing from TCRdb's copy, which holds only in-frame ones; the method was immunoSEQ multiplex PCR. The sample consists of 81,000 or so clones, over 70% of them appearing once. Sequencing was done on a sample of PBMCs. The sequence was obtained from a man between 50 and 59 years old in good health and CMV-seropositive. The J gene is TRBJ2-7, the V gene TRBV7-7; either TRBD1 or TRBD2 may fit D (5 bases each). The CDR3 loop is CASSLGEKYEQYF. DNA for the CDR3: TGTGCTAGCAGCTTAGGGGAGAAGTACGAGCAGTACTTC.